The rows below give T cell receptor beta chains drawn from one sample of a study of PD-L1 blockade in urothelial cancer. Produced via immunoSEQ multiplex PCR; TCRdb's table is partial and in-frame only. The repertoire includes about 56,000 clones, around 83% of them detected once, and roughly 2.9% sits in the top ten. The sample in question was PBMCs, obtained around atezolizumab (anti-PD-L1) treatment. The receptors derive from a man aged 45-65 years with urothelial cancer. CDR3s leave out the opening cysteine and the closing phenylalanine or tryptophan. Fields, in order: J gene, V gene, CDR3 protein.

>TRBJ1-1|TRBV19
ASRPGQQNTEAF
>TRBJ2-1|TRBV10-2
ASSESRRGNEQF
>TRBJ2-7|TRBV4-1
ASSQFGPGQGREQY
>TRBJ2-2|TRBV11-2
ASSLSLATGELF
>TRBJ1-4|TRBV15
ATSRVRGQGTEKLF
>TRBJ1-6|TRBV27
ASSRRATSSYNSPLH
>TRBJ2-5|TRBV28
ASYKAGGVETQY
>TRBJ2-3|TRBV4-1
ASSVPGNTDTQY
>TRBJ2-6|TRBV5-4
ASSPGGGGANVLT
>TRBJ1-4|TRBV2
ASSRRGTGNNEKLF
>TRBJ2-3|TRBV2
ASRGLAEGGTQY
>TRBJ1-1|TRBV7-6
ASSVQDYTEAF
>TRBJ2-1|TRBV5-5
ASSLIQDSYNEQF
>TRBJ1-2|TRBV5-6
ASSLRGSLGYT
>TRBJ1-5|TRBV18
ASSSKDRGANQPQH
>TRBJ1-2|TRBV11-2
ASSFAGTGAGGYT
>TRBJ2-3|TRBV18
ASSPIAGTSSTDTQY
>TRBJ2-2|TRBV2
ASRGLSGSTGELF
>TRBJ2-5|TRBV9
ASSRTSGRLLWETQY
>TRBJ2-5|TRBV10-3
AISESGQKETQY
>TRBJ2-1|TRBV18
ASSSPDRAGQF
>TRBJ2-1|TRBV7-9
ASSFPDEQF
>TRBJ2-7|TRBV28
ASSLKGVPYEQY
>TRBJ2-1|TRBV6-6
ASSFFNSGTHNEQF
>TRBJ1-2|TRBV6-5
ASSTGTGRVST
>TRBJ1-2|TRBV28
ASSSRGDRTPYGYT
>TRBJ1-3|TRBV5-1
ASSLTTSGNTIY
>TRBJ1-5|TRBV6-1
ASRAGWSNQPQH
>TRBJ1-1|TRBV30
AWSVPPQGARAF
>TRBJ2-2|TRBV19
ASRTGGRGELF
>TRBJ1-5|TRBV10-3
AISMMGGNQPQH
>TRBJ1-2|TRBV19
ASSWDGGRGYT
>TRBJ2-3|TRBV15
ATSRGTSTDTQY